A selection of T cell receptor beta chains follows, all from one sample in a study of cytomegalovirus exposure and HLA in healthy donors. The data were produced by immunoSEQ multiplex PCR, yet TCRdb's version contains in-frame clones alone and is incomplete. The table records approximately 170,000 clones, approximately 71% of them present only once. The material sequenced was PBMCs. Receptors originate from a male donor in good health and CMV-seronegative. CDR3s include the opening cysteine and the closing phenylalanine or tryptophan. Each record gives: J gene, D gene, V gene, clone size, CDR3 protein, CDR3 DNA. A D gene is named only where the DNA matches it firmly. Clone size, where shown, is once, few, many, or a class for clones that have expanded.

TRBJ2-7 | TRBD2 | TRBV27 | NA | CASSPETSWASEQYF | TGTGCCAGCAGTCCCGAGACTAGCTGGGCTTCCGAGCAGTACTTC
TRBJ2-5 | NA | TRBV9 | NA | CASSPRTAQETQYF | TGTGCCAGCAGTCCAAGGACAGCCCAAGAGACCCAGTACTTC
TRBJ1-3 | NA | TRBV6-5 | NA | CASRTYSGNTIYF | TGTGCCAGTCGAACCTACTCTGGAAACACCATATATTTT
TRBJ1-2 | TRBD1 | TRBV2 | NA | CASSERTGANYGYTF | TGTGCCAGCAGTGAACGGACAGGGGCGAACTATGGCTACACCTTC
TRBJ1-5 | NA | TRBV25-1 | NA | CASSGNNANQPQHF | TGTGCCAGCAGTGGAAACAACGCCAATCAGCCCCAGCATTTT
TRBJ2-3 | TRBD2 | TRBV23-1 | NA | CASSPWRAGVSTDTQYF | TGCGCCAGCAGTCCCTGGCGGGCGGGAGTAAGTACAGATACGCAGTATTTT
TRBJ2-7 | TRBD1 | TRBV19 | few | CASSRQGFEQYF | TGTGCCAGTAGCAGACAGGGCTTCGAGCAGTACTTC
TRBJ2-1 | NA | TRBV27 | NA | CASRPGLTYNEQFF | TGTGCCAGCAGGCCGGGACTGACATACAATGAGCAGTTCTTC
TRBJ1-6 | TRBD1 | TRBV6-1 | NA | CASRGQGNSPLHF | TGTGCCAGCCGCGGACAGGGGAATTCACCCCTCCACTTT
TRBJ1-1 | NA | TRBV11-2 | NA | CASSLVGSITEAFF | TGTGCCAGCAGCTTAGTGGGCAGTATCACTGAAGCTTTCTTT
TRBJ1-1 | NA | TRBV2 | few | CASSRQIEAFF | TGTGCCAGCAGTAGACAGATTGAAGCTTTCTTT
TRBJ1-6 | NA | TRBV5-4 | once | CASSGAQGYNSPLHF | TGTGCCAGCAGCGGGGCCCAGGGGTATAATTCACCCCTCCACTTT
TRBJ2-1 | TRBD2 | TRBV4-1 | NA | CASSLTSGSPDEQFF | TGCGCCAGCAGCCTAACTAGCGGGAGTCCGGATGAGCAGTTCTTC
TRBJ1-5 | NA | TRBV5-4 | NA | CASSPDTNQPQHF | TGTGCCAGCAGTCCGGACACCAATCAGCCCCAGCATTTT
TRBJ2-2 | TRBD1 | TRBV29-1 | few | CSVALGQGIDTGELFF | TGCAGCGTTGCCCTGGGACAGGGGATTGACACCGGGGAGCTGTTTTTT
TRBJ1-5 | TRBD1 | TRBV6-1 | once | CASSGGTGGGPQHF | TGTGCCAGCAGTGGTGGGACAGGGGGAGGGCCCCAGCATTTT
TRBJ2-7 | NA | TRBV4-1 | NA | CASSQGGRAYEQYF | TGCGCCAGCAGCCAAGGCGGCAGGGCCTACGAGCAGTACTTC
TRBJ1-2 | NA | TRBV29-1 | NA | CSVLIGGGYGYTF | TGCAGCGTTCTTATCGGGGGAGGATATGGCTACACCTTC
TRBJ2-7 | TRBD2 | TRBV2 | few | CASSAYLAGATYEQYF | TGTGCCAGCAGTGCCTACCTAGCGGGGGCGACCTACGAGCAGTACTTC
TRBJ1-3 | TRBD1 | TRBV5-4 | NA | CASSFGQGRRGNTIYF | TGTGCCAGCAGCTTCGGACAGGGGAGGCGTGGAAACACCATATATTTT
TRBJ1-3 | TRBD1 | TRBV19 | NA | CASKGTGPGNTIYF | TGTGCCAGTAAAGGGACAGGGCCTGGAAACACCATATATTTT
TRBJ1-4 | NA | TRBV5-1 | NA | CASGGEGMSNEKLFF | TGCGCCAGCGGCGGAGAAGGAATGAGTAATGAAAAACTGTTTTTT
TRBJ1-5 | NA | TRBV2 | few | CASRGGLRGQPQHF | TGTGCCAGCAGGGGGGGGCTGCGAGGTCAGCCCCAGCATTTT
TRBJ2-5 | NA | TRBV7-2 | NA | CASSLGEETQYF | TGTGCCAGCAGCTTAGGGGAGGAGACCCAGTACTTC
TRBJ2-7 | TRBD2 | TRBV19 | NA | CASSTTSGGHYEQYF | TGTGCCAGTAGCACTACTAGCGGGGGTCACTACGAGCAGTACTTC
TRBJ2-3 | TRBD2 | TRBV28 | NA | CASTPASGRAGDTQYF | TGTGCCAGCACCCCAGCTAGCGGGAGGGCCGGAGATACGCAGTATTTT
TRBJ2-7 | NA | TRBV5-6 | once | CASSSGEIEQYF | TGTGCCAGCAGCTCCGGAGAGATCGAGCAGTACTTC
TRBJ1-5 | NA | TRBV7-2 | once | CASSFVPDSSNQPQHF | TGTGCCAGCAGCTTTGTTCCGGACAGTTCCAATCAGCCCCAGCATTTT
TRBJ2-5 | TRBD2 | TRBV27 | NA | CASSWLAGVRETQYF | TGTGCCAGCAGTTGGCTAGCGGGCGTCCGGGAGACCCAGTACTTC
TRBJ2-2 | TRBD2 | TRBV6-6 | once | CASTDGGRDAGELFF | TGTGCCAGCACGGATGGTGGGAGGGATGCCGGGGAGCTGTTTTTT
TRBJ2-7 | TRBD2 | TRBV18 | NA | CASSPAGGPSYEQYF | TGTGCCAGCTCACCAGCGGGGGGCCCCTCCTACGAGCAGTACTTC
TRBJ1-1 | NA | TRBV15 | once | CATSRKGGGEAFF | TGTGCCACCAGCAGAAAAGGGGGGGGTGAAGCTTTCTTT
TRBJ1-3 | NA | TRBV27 | NA | CASSYQGGAGNTIYF | TGTGCCAGCAGTTACCAGGGAGGTGCGGGAAACACCATATATTTT
TRBJ1-5 | TRBD1 | TRBV5-1 | NA | CASSPIPGQGANQPQHF | TGCGCCAGCAGCCCCATTCCGGGACAGGGGGCGAATCAGCCCCAGCATTTT
TRBJ1-2 | TRBD1 | TRBV5-1 | NA | CASSSWGTDPFQGYTF | TGCGCCAGCAGCTCATGGGGGACAGACCCCTTCCAGGGCTACACCTTC
TRBJ2-7 | TRBD2 | TRBV5-4 | few | CASSEGGYVEQYF | TGTGCCAGCAGCGAGGGAGGGTACGTCGAGCAGTACTTC
TRBJ1-2 | NA | TRBV2 | NA | CASSEAGPYGYTF | TGTGCCAGCAGTGAGGCAGGGCCCTATGGCTACACCTTC
TRBJ2-7 | TRBD2 | TRBV6-6 | NA | CASTQTSGTYEQYF | TGTGCCAGCACCCAGACTAGCGGCACCTACGAGCAGTACTTC
TRBJ1-3 | TRBD1 | TRBV19 | NA | CASSAQDRSGNTIYF | TGTGCCAGTAGTGCCCAGGACAGGTCCGGAAACACCATATATTTT
TRBJ1-5 | NA | TRBV6-1 | NA | CASSHDRDNQPQHF | TGTGCCAGCAGCCACGACCGGGACAATCAGCCCCAGCATTTT
TRBJ2-5 | NA | TRBV30 | NA | CAWRADGRRETQYF | TGTGCCTGGAGAGCTGACGGGAGACGAGAGACCCAGTACTTC
TRBJ2-7 | TRBD1 | TRBV6-5 | NA | CASSSSDRVSYEQYF | TGTGCCAGCAGTTCCTCCGACAGGGTTTCCTACGAGCAGTACTTC
TRBJ1-1 | TRBD1 | TRBV10-2 | once | CASGTGAGTEAFF | TGCGCCAGCGGGACAGGGGCTGGGACTGAAGCTTTCTTT
TRBJ2-3 | TRBD1 | TRBV6-6 | few | CASSPGQVSFF | TGTGCCAGCAGTCCGGGACAGGTCTCCTTCTTT
TRBJ2-1 | TRBD2 | TRBV5-1 | NA | CASSPGLAGVYNEQFF | TGCGCCAGCAGCCCCGGACTAGCGGGCGTATACAATGAGCAGTTCTTC
TRBJ2-3 | TRBD2 | TRBV5-1 | NA | CASSLQRGATDTQYF | TGCGCCAGCAGCTTGCAGCGGGGGGCCACAGATACGCAGTATTTT
TRBJ2-1 | TRBD2 | TRBV5-1 | NA | CASSIDSGVGRNEQFF | TGCGCCAGCAGTATCGACAGCGGGGTGGGACGCAATGAGCAGTTCTTC
TRBJ2-7 | TRBD1 | TRBV6-1 | once | CASIGTESYEQYF | TGTGCCAGCATAGGGACAGAATCCTACGAGCAGTACTTC
TRBJ2-5 | TRBD1 | TRBV9 | NA | CASSPRQGAETQYF | TGTGCCAGCAGCCCTCGACAGGGGGCAGAGACCCAGTACTTC
TRBJ2-5 | TRBD1 | TRBV30 | once | CAWTQTGGETQYF | TGTGCCTGGACGCAGACAGGGGGCGAGACCCAGTACTTC
TRBJ2-7 | NA | TRBV14 | NA | CASSRRTAFSYEQYF | TGTGCCAGCAGCCGCCGGACAGCATTCTCCTACGAGCAGTACTTC
TRBJ2-3 | NA | TRBV6-1 | once | CASSAGVTDTQYF | TGTGCCAGCAGTGCGGGAGTCACAGATACGCAGTATTTT